Shown below are 10 T cell receptor beta chains from a single sample sequenced in a study of shared clonotypes between healthy human individuals. The table came from immunoSEQ multiplex PCR; TCRdb's copy has only in-frame clones and leaves some out. Of about 2.2 million clones listed, about 94% were seen once; the top ten hold roughly 1.7%. CD45RO-negative, CCR7-positively selected cells formed the naive CD8 fraction, excluding terminally differentiated effector memory CD45RA+ cells. Input material: naive CD8+ T cells from PBMCs. These receptors came from a man between 18 and 35 years old in good health. Some clones in this sample may be carry-over from other donors' samples.

This rearrangement joins TRBV7-9 to TRBJ1-1, with unresolved D. The V gene's germline CDR1 is SEHNR and CDR2 FQNEAQ (reference sequence). The V and J ends lost 3 bases and 8 bases respectively, with 13 bases between them. The CDR3 contains 13 residues. The CDR3 region has the DNA TGTGCCAGCAGCTTTGGCTCGCTTGAGGAAGCTTTCTTT. It encodes CASSFGSLEEAFF.

The V gene is TRBV28, the J gene TRBJ2-1, with 8 bases that match TRBD2. Per germline, CDR1 MDHEN and CDR2 SYDVKM. The V segment lost 5 bases and the J segment 9 bases; nucleotides outside the gene matches: 9. The CDR3 totals 14 residues. The CDR3 region has the DNA TGTGCCAGCAGTACCGGACTAGCAGCGGGTGAGCAGTTCTTC. Translated, it gives CASSTGLAAGEQFF.

The rearrangement joins TRBV30 to TRBJ1-2; no clear D. The germline V gene encodes CDR1 GTSNPN and CDR2 SVGIG (reference sequence). CDR3 size: 13 residues. V was pared by 2 bases and J by 4 bases, with 11 bases between. The CDR3 nucleotides read TGTGCCTGGAGTCCCTATGGACCCTATGGCTACACCTTC. Encoded protein: CAWSPYGPYGYTF.

The chain combines TRBV11-3 with TRBJ2-1, with 8 nucleotides matching TRBD2. Germline V CDR1 and CDR2: SGHNT, YENEEA. This CDR3 comprises 16 residues. Trimming took 1 base from V and 4 from J; bases not matched to a gene: 6. The CDR3 DNA reads as TGTGCCAGCAGCTTAGGGATAGCGGGATGGTACAATGAGCAGTTCTTC. It is translated as CASSLGIAGWYNEQFF.

The gene calls are TRBV5-1 and TRBJ2-7; TRBD1 or TRBD2 may be the D gene (7 bases each). This CDR3 is 15 amino acids long. Germline V lookup: CDR1 SGHRS, CDR2 YFSETQ. Trimming shortened V by 4 bases and J by 1 base, and 15 bases separated the two germline ends. This CDR3 reads CASSLRGGFSYEQYF. In DNA form, the CDR3 reads TGCGCCAGCAGCCTCAGGGGGGGATTTTCCTACGAGCAGTACTTC.

This clone was detected a few times. This chain links TRBV7-8 with TRBJ1-1; no firm D call. CDR1 is SGHVS and CDR2 is FQNEAQ in the germline V gene. V was shortened by 0 bases and J by 10 bases, with 18 bases between the two germline ends. The CDR3 extends over 15 amino acids. This CDR3 is CASSLAALSPFGAFF. Here the CDR3 DNA reads TGTGCCAGCAGCTTAGCGGCACTAAGCCCATTCGGAGCTTTCTTT.

This chain connects TRBV28 to TRBJ2-7, with unresolved D. This CDR3 spans 13 amino acids. Germline loops: CDR1 MDHEN, CDR2 SYDVKM. Between the trimmed V and J ends, which lost 6 bases and 5 bases, there was a span of 14 bases. Here the CDR3 DNA reads TGTGCCAGCAGCCTTCTTCGGATCGACGAGCAGTACTTC. This translates into CASSLLRIDEQYF.

This clone came up once. The V call is TRBV27, the J call TRBJ1-2; TRBD1 is a possible D gene (5 bases). Germline CDR1 and CDR2: MNHEY and SMNVEV (reference sequence). The CDR3 length is 13 residues. V lost 8 bases, J lost 5 bases, and 15 bases lay in between. The DNA for the CDR3 is TGTGCCAGCCGGTCCGGGGGGGAGTATGGCTACACCTTC. Translated: CASRSGGEYGYTF.

The chain links TRBV15 to TRBJ1-5; D is possibly TRBD1 (5 bases). Deletions cut 8 bases from V and 0 bases from J, with 8 bases between. Germline V gives CDR1 LNHNV, CDR2 YYDKDF (reference sequence). This CDR3 spans 13 amino acids. CDR3: CATGGFSNQPQHF. The CDR3 nucleotides read TGTGCCACCGGGGGTTTTAGCAATCAGCCCCAGCATTTT.

The V call is TRBV11-2, the J call TRBJ2-7; D perhaps matches TRBD1 (5 bases). CDR3 length: 13 residues. The germline V and J ends were trimmed by 1 base and 3 bases, with 7 bases remaining between them. The germline CDR1 and CDR2 sequences are SGHAT and FQNNGV. CDR3 sequence (DNA): TGTGCCAGCAGCTTAGTCGACAGCTACGAGCAGTACTTC. This codes for CASSLVDSYEQYF.